Below, 19 T cell receptor beta chains from the same sample are listed, as sequenced in a study of PD-L1 blockade in urothelial cancer. Generated by immunoSEQ multiplex PCR, the TCRdb table keeps only in-frame clones and is missing some. The table shows tens of thousands of clones, with about 90% occurring only once. Time point given: pretreatment peripheral blood. Specimen: PBMCs, collected around atezolizumab (anti-PD-L1) treatment. Receptor source: a man between 65 and 79 years old with urothelial cancer.

The chain joins TRBV7-8 to TRBJ2-4; 9 bases match TRBD1. This CDR3 comprises 15 residues. Unmatched junction bases numbered 2, after V lost 2 bases and J lost 3 bases. Per germline, CDR1 SGHVS and CDR2 FQNEAQ. CDR3 nucleotides: TGTGCCAGCAGCTTACGGACAGGGGTCAAAAACATTCAGTACTTC. Protein product: CASSLRTGVKNIQYF.

The rearrangement links TRBV29-1 to TRBJ2-3; D perhaps matches TRBD1 (5 bases). V lost 3 bases and J 3 bases, leaving 7 bases between the germline ends. Germline V gene sequence: CDR1 SQVTM, CDR2 ANQGSEA. There are 12 residues in the CDR3. CDR3 region: CSVDRDTDTQYF. The DNA for the CDR3 is TGCAGCGTTGACAGGGATACAGATACGCAGTATTTT.

The V and J genes are TRBV21-1 and TRBJ2-1; the table gives TRBD2 as D, unverified against the DNA. TRBV21-1 is a pseudogene locus. The CDR3 sequence is 16 residues long. The CDR3 here is CASSTLAGGAYNEQFF. DNA for the CDR3: TGTGCCAGCAGCACCCTAGCGGGAGGTGCCTACAATGAGCAGTTCTTC.

The chain employs TRBV6-5 and TRBJ2-3; 7 bases are a match to TRBD2. The germline gives CDR1 MNHEY, CDR2 SVGAGI. V shed 2 bases and J 4 bases; nucleotides not matched to a gene: 9. The CDR3 is 16 amino acids. In DNA form, the CDR3 reads TGTGCCAGCAGTTACGGGAGGGGACGACCCTCAGATACGCAGTATTTT. Translating it yields CASSYGRGRPSDTQYF.

The rearrangement uses TRBV7-8 and TRBJ2-7, with D possibly matching TRBD1 (6 bases). CDR1 and CDR2 (germline): SGHVS, FQNEAQ. Deletions cut 5 bases from V and 2 bases from J, with 13 bases between. The CDR3 runs 14 residues. For the CDR3, the DNA is TGTGCCAGCAGCCCAAGGTCAGGGGCCTACGAGCAGTACTTC. Translating it yields CASSPRSGAYEQYF.

The chain is built from TRBV7-6 and TRBJ2-1, with D tentatively TRBD2 (6 bases). The V end was cut by 1 base, the J end by 0 bases, with 13 bases between. The CDR3 covers 17 residues. Germline loops: CDR1 SGHVS, CDR2 FNYEAQ. The CDR3 here is CASSLGPSVSSYNEQFF. In nucleotides, the CDR3 is TGTGCCAGCAGCTTAGGCCCTAGCGTGAGCTCCTACAATGAGCAGTTCTTC.

The rearrangement uses TRBV7-3 and TRBJ2-7, with TRBD1 matching 9 bases. J lost 2 bases, V lost 5 bases, and 4 bases had no gene match. Looked up from germline, CDR1 is SGHTA and CDR2 is FQGTGA. The CDR3 sequence is 14 residues long. The CDR3 DNA sequence: TGTGCCAGCAGCATAGGACAGGGGCCCTACGAGCAGTACTTC. This gives the protein CASSIGQGPYEQYF.

The sample holds one count of this clone. The chain employs TRBV9 and TRBJ2-7, with TRBD2 matching 8 bases. The CDR3 loop spans 14 amino acids. The germline V gene encodes CDR1 SGDLS and CDR2 YYNGEE. Trimming removed 2 bases from V and 3 bases from J; junction bases left unmatched: 4. CDR3 sequence (DNA): TGTGCCAGCAGCGTTAGCGGGATGGGCTACGAGCAGTACTTC. Its protein is CASSVSGMGYEQYF.

The chain is built from TRBV2 and TRBJ2-5, with TRBD1 matching 11 bases. CDR1 and CDR2 (germline): SNHLY, FYNNEI. The V and J ends lost 4 bases and 2 bases, in that order; junction bases with no gene match: 0. This CDR3 is built from 14 residues. CDR3 loop: CASSGDRGQETQYF. The DNA for the CDR3 is TGTGCCAGCAGTGGGGACAGGGGGCAAGAGACCCAGTACTTC.

The rearrangement uses TRBV28 and TRBJ1-2, with TRBD1 as a possible D gene (6 bases). V lost 5 bases, J lost 6 bases, and 19 bases lay in between. Germline V gives CDR1 MDHEN, CDR2 SYDVKM. The CDR3 loop spans 15 amino acids. The CDR3 sequence is CASSPPGGAGHGYTF. The CDR3 nucleotides are TGTGCCAGCAGTCCCCCTGGGGGGGCAGGGCATGGCTACACCTTC.

V is TRBV6-1 and J is TRBJ1-5; 7 bases are a match to TRBD1. The length of the CDR3 is 14 residues. V gave up 3 bases and J gave up 4 bases; unmatched junction bases: 3. Germline assignment: CDR1 MNHNS and CDR2 SASEGT. The CDR3, as DNA: TGTGCCAGCAGTGAGCAGACAGGGAATCAGCCCCAGCATTTT. Translation gives CASSEQTGNQPQHF.

The chain couples TRBV7-6 to TRBJ1-4; a weak D match, TRBD1 (6 bases). CDR3 length equals 12 residues. V lost 1 base and J 12 bases, leaving 9 bases between the germline ends. Germline loops: CDR1 SGHVS, CDR2 FNYEAQ. CDR3 DNA: TGTGCCAGCAGCTTAGAACAGGGACAACTGTTTTTT. It is translated as CASSLEQGQLFF.

The genes are TRBV20-1 and TRBJ2-1; no clear D. Germline V gives CDR1 DFQATT, CDR2 SNEGSKA (reference sequence). With 6 bases removed from V and 7 bases from J, the gap between germline ends came to 10 bases. The CDR3 is 11 amino acids. CDR3 DNA: TGCAGTGCCTTGACTGGGAATGAGCAGTTCTTC. As protein: CSALTGNEQFF.

This chain joins TRBV28 and TRBJ1-5, with 9 bases matching TRBD1. The V and J ends lost 7 bases and 1 base, in that order; junction bases with no gene match: 11. The CDR3 extends over 17 amino acids. In germline, CDR1 is MDHEN, CDR2 SYDVKM. The CDR3 coding sequence is TGTGCCAGCAACCGGGGGACAGGGTTTGACAGCAATCAGCCCCAGCATTTT. It is translated as CASNRGTGFDSNQPQHF.

V gene TRBV10-3 combines with J gene TRBJ2-7, with D possibly being TRBD2 (6 bases). This CDR3 region has 15 residues. V lost 0 bases and J lost 3, with 12 bases in between. CDR1 is ENHRY, CDR2 SYGVKD, per germline. CDR3 in amino acids: CAISESSGTYYEQYF. CDR3 DNA: TGTGCCATCAGTGAGTCGTCAGGGACTTACTACGAGCAGTACTTC.

J is TRBJ2-5 and V is TRBV6-1; the match to TRBD2 covers 9 bases. Germline CDR1 MNHNS, CDR2 SASEGT. The CDR3 loop spans 15 amino acids. V was clipped by 11 bases and J by 1 base; unmatched bases: 11. The CDR3 spells CAAQRGGRGQETQYF. In nucleotides, the CDR3 is TGTGCCGCCCAAAGAGGCGGGAGGGGCCAAGAGACCCAGTACTTC.

The genes are TRBV6-6 and TRBJ1-5; no clear D gene. The length of the CDR3 is 12 residues. Germline CDR1 and CDR2: MNHNY and SVGAGI (reference sequence). V was trimmed by 6 bases and J by 7 bases, leaving 10 bases between them. CDR3 in DNA: TGTGCCAGCAGGACCGAGGGACAGCCCCAGCATTTT. It is translated as CASRTEGQPQHF.

The gene calls are TRBV27 and TRBJ2-7; D ambiguous. CDR3 length: 14 amino acids. Germline-derived CDR1 and CDR2 are MNHEY and SMNVEV (reference sequence). Trimming removed 4 bases from V and 0 bases from J, with 10 bases in between. DNA for the CDR3: TGTGCCAGCAGTTCCCTAGAAAGCTCCTACGAGCAGTACTTC. This sequence encodes CASSSLESSYEQYF.

This chain connects TRBV6-1 to TRBJ1-1; 9 bases line up with TRBD1. From germline, CDR1 is MNHNS and CDR2 SASEGT. There are 15 residues in the CDR3. V was clipped by 5 bases and J by 1 base; unmatched bases: 5. In DNA form, the CDR3 reads TGTGCCAGCAGTCCCCTGACAGGGGGGAACACTGAAGCTTTCTTT. Its protein is CASSPLTGGNTEAFF.